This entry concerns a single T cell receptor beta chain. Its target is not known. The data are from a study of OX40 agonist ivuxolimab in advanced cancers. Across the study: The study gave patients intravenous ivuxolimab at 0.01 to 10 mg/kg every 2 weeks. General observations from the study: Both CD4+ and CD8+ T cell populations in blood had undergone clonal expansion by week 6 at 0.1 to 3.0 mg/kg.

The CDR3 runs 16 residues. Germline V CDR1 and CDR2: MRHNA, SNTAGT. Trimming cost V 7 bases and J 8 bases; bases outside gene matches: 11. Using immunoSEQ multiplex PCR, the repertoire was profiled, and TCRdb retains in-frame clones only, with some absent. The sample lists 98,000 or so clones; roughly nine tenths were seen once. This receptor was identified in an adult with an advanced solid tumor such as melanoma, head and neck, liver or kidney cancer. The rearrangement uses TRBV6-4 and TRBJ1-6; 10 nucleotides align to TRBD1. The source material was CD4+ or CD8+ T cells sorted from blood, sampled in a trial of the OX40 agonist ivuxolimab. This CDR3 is CASTFRDRGFDSPLHF. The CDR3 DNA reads TGTGCCAGCACTTTCCGGGACAGGGGATTCGATTCACCCCTCCACTTT.